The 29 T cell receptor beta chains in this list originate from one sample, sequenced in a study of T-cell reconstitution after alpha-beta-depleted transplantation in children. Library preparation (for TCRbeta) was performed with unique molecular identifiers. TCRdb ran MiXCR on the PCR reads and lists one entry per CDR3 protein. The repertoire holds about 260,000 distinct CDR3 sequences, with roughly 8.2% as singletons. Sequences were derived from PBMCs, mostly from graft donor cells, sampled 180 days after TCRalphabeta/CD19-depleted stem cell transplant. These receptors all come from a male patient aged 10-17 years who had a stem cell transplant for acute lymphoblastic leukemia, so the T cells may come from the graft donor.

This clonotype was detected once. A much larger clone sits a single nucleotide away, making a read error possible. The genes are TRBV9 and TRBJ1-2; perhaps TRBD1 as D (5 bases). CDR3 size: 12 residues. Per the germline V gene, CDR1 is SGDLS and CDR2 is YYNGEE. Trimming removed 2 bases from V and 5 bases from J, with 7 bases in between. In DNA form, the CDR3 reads TGTGCCAGCAGCGTCAGGGTATATGGCTACACCTTC. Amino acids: CASSVRVYGYTF.

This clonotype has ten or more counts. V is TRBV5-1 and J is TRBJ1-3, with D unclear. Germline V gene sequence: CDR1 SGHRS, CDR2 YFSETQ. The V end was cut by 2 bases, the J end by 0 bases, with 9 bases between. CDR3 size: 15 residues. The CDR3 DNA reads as TGCGCCAGCAGCTTTTCACACGGCTCTGGAAACACCATATATTTT. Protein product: CASSFSHGSGNTIYF.

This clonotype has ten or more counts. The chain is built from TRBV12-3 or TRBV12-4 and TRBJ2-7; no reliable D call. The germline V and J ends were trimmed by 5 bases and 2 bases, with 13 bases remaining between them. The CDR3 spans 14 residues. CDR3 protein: CASSPRTSTYEQYF. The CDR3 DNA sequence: TGTGCCAGCAGTCCCCGGACCTCCACCTACGAGCAGTACTTC.

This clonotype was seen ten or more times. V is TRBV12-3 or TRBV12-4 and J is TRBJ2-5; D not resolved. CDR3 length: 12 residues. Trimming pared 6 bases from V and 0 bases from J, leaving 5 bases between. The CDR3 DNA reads TGTGCCAGCAGGACATACCAAGAGACCCAGTACTTC. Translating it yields CASRTYQETQYF.

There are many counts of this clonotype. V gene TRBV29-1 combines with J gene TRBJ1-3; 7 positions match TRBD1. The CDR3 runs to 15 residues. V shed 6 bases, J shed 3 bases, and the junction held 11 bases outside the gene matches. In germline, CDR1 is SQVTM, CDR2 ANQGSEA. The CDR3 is CSVPIEDRDGNTIYF. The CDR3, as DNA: TGCAGCGTCCCCATAGAAGACAGGGATGGAAACACCATATATTTT.

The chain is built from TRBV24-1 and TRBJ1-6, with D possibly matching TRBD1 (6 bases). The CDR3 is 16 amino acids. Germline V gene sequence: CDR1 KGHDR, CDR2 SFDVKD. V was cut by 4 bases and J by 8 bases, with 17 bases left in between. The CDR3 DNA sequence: TGTGCCACCAGTGAAGACCGACAGGTAGGGGATTCACCCCTCCACTTT. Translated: CATSEDRQVGDSPLHF.

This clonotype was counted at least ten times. CDR3 nucleotides: TGTGCCATCAGTGAACCCCCCGGGGCTAGCGGGACCCAAGAGACCCAGTACTTC. Its translation: CAISEPPGASGTQETQYF. This chain joins TRBV10-3 and TRBJ2-5; 9 bases are a match to TRBD2. J lost 1 base, V lost 3 bases, and 12 bases had no gene match. The CDR3 is 18 residues long. Germline-derived CDR1 and CDR2 are ENHRY and SYGVKD.

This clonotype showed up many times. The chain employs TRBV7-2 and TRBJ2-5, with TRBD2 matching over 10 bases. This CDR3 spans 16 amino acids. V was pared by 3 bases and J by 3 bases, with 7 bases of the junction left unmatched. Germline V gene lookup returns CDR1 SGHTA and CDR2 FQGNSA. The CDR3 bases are TGTGCCAGCAGCTTTTTGAGAGCGGGGGGGAAAGAGACCCAGTACTTC. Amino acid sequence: CASSFLRAGGKETQYF.

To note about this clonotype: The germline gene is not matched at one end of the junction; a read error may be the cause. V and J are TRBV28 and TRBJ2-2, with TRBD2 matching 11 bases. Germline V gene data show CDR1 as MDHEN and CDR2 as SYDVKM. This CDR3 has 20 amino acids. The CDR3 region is CASSLKGRASGRWHTWELFF. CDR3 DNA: TGTGCCAGCAGTTTGAAGGGGAGGGCTAGCGGGAGGTGGCACACCTGGGAGCTGTTTTTT.

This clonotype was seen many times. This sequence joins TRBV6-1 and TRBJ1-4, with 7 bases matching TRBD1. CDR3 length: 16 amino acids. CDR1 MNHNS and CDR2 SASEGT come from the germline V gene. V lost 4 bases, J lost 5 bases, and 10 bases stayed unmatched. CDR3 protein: CASSGLYRGRNEKLFF. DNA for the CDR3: TGTGCCAGCAGTGGGTTATACAGGGGAAGAAATGAAAAACTGTTTTTT.

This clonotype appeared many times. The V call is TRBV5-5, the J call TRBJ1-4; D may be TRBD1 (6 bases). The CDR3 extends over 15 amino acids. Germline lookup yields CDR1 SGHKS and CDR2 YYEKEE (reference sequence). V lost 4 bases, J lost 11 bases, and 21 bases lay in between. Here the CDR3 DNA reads TGTGCCAGCAGCGGACATCGAACAGGGTCTGAGAAACTGTTTTTT. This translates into CASSGHRTGSEKLFF.

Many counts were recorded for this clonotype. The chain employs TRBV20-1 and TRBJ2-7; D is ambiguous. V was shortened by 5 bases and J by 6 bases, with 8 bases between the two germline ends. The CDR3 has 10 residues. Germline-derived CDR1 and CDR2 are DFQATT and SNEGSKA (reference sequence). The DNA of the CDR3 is TGCAGTGCTCAAGCGATCGAGCAGTACTTC. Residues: CSAQAIEQYF.

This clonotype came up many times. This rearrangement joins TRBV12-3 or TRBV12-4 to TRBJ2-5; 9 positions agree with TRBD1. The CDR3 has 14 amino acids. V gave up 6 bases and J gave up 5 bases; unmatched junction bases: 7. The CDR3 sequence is CASRPLGQGETQYF. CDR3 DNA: TGTGCCAGCAGACCCCTAGGACAGGGGGAGACCCAGTACTTC.

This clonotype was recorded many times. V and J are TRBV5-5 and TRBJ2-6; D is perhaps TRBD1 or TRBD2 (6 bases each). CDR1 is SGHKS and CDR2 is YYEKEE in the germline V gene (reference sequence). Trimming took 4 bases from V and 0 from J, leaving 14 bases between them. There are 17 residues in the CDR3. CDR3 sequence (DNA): TGTGCCAGCAGCCGCGGGACACTCTACTCTGGGGCCAACGTCCTGACTTTC. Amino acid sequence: CASSRGTLYSGANVLTF. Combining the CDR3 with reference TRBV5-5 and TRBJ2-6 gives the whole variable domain DAGVTQSPTHLIKTRGQQVTLRCSPISGHKSVSWYQQVLGQGPQFIFQYYEKEERGRGNFPDRFSARQFPNYSSELNVNALLLGDSALYLCASSRGTLYSGANVLTFGAGSRLTVL.

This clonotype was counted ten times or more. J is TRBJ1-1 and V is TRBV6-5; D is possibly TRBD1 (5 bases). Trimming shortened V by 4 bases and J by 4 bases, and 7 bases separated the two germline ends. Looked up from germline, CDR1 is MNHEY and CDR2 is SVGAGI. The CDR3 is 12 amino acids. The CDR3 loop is CASSWGGTEAFF. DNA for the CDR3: TGTGCCAGCAGTTGGGGGGGCACTGAAGCTTTCTTT.

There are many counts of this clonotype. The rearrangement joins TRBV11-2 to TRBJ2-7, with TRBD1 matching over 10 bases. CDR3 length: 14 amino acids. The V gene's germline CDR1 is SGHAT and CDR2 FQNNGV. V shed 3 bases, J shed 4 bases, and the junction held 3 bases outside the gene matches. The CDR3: CASSFPGQGYEQYF. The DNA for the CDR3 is TGTGCCAGCAGCTTCCCGGGACAGGGGTACGAGCAGTACTTC.

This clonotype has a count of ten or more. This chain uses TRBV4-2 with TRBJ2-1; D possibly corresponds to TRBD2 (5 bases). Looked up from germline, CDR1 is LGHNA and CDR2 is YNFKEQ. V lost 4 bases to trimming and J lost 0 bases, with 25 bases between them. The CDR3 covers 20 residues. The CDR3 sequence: CASSPAQRAAGWSSYNEQFF. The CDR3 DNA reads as TGTGCCAGCAGCCCCGCACAAAGGGCGGCGGGCTGGAGCTCCTACAATGAGCAGTTCTTC.

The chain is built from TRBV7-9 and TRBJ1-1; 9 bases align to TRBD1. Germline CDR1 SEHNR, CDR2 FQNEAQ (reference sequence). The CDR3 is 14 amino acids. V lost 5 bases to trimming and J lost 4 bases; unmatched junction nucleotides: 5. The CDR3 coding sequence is TGTGCCAGCAGCCCACAGGGGGCGGGCACTGAAGCTTTCTTT. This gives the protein CASSPQGAGTEAFF.

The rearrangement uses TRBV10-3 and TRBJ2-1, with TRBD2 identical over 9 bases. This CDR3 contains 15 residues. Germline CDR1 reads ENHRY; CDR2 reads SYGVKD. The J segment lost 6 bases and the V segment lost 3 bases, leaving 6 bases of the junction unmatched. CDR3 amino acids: CAISDGAGGPNEQFF. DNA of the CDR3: TGTGCCATCAGTGATGGGGCGGGAGGGCCCAATGAGCAGTTCTTC.

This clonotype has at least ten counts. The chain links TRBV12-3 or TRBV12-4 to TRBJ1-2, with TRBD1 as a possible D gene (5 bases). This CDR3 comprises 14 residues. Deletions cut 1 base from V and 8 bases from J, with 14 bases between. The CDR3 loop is CASSLVGGSGGYTF. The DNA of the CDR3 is TGTGCCAGCAGTTTAGTGGGGGGTTCTGGGGGCTACACCTTC.

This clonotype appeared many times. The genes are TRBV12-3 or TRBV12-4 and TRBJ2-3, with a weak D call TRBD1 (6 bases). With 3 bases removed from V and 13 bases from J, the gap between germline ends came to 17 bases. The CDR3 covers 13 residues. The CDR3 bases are TGTGCCAGCAGTTTCAGACAGGCAAGCACCGAGTATTTT. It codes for CASSFRQASTEYF.

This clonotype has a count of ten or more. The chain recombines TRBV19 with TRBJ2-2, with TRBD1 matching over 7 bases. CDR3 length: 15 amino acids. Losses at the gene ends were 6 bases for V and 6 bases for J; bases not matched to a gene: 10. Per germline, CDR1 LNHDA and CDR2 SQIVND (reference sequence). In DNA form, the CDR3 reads TGTGCCAGTAGGTCAGTAGGGACAGCCTCCGGGGAGCTGTTTTTT. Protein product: CASRSVGTASGELFF.

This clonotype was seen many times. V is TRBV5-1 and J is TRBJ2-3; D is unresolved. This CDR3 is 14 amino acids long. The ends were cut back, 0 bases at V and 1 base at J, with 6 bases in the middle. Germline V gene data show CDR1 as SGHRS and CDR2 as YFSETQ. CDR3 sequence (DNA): TGCGCCAGCAGCTTGGACACGCGCACAGATACGCAGTATTTT. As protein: CASSLDTRTDTQYF.

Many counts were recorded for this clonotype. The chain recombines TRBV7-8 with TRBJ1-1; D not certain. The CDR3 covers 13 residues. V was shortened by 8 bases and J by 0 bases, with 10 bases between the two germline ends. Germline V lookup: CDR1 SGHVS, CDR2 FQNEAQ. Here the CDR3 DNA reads TGTGCCAGCCGAAAAACGGTGAACACTGAAGCTTTCTTT. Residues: CASRKTVNTEAFF.

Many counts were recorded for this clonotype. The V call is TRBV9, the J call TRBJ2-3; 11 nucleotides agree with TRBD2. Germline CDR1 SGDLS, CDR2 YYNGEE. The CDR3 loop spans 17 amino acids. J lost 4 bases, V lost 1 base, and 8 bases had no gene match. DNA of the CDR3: TGTGCCAGCAGCGTATCGCCCGGGACTAGCGGTCCAGATACGCAGTATTTT. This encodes CASSVSPGTSGPDTQYF.

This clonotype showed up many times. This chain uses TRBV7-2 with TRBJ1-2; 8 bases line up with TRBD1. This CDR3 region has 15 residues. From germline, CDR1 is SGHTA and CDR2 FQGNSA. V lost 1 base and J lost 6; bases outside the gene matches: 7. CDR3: CASSLGPGGADGYTF. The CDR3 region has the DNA TGTGCCAGCAGCTTAGGCCCAGGGGGCGCGGATGGCTACACCTTC.

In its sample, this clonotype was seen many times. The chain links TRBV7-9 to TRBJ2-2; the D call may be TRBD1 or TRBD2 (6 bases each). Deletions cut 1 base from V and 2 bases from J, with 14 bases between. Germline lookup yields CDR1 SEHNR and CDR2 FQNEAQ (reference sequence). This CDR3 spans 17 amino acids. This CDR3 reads CASSLVGGPKNTGELFF. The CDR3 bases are TGTGCCAGCAGCTTAGTAGGGGGGCCGAAAAACACCGGGGAGCTGTTTTTT.

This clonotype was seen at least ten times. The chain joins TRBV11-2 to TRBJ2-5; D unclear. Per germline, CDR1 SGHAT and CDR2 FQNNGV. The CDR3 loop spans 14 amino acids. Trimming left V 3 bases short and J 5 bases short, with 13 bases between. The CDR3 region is CASSFLSSQETQYF. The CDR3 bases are TGTGCCAGCAGCTTTTTGTCCTCTCAGGAGACCCAGTACTTC.

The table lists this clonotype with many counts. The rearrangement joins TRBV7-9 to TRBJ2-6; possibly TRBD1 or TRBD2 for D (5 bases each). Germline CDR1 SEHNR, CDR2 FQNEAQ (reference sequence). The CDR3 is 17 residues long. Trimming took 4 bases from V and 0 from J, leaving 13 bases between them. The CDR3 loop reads CASSSRGPSSGANVLTF. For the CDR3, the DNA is TGTGCCAGCAGCTCCCGGGGACCAAGCTCTGGGGCCAACGTCCTGACTTTC.